These 30 T cell receptor beta chains originate from one sample sequenced in a study of shared clonotypes between healthy human individuals (dated by TCRdb to about 2020). CD8 naive samples were obtained by positive selection for CCR7 among CD45RO-negative cells, yielding a CD45RA+CCR7+ population from which TemRA cells were excluded. Receptor amplification or capture employed the immunoSEQ multiplex PCR assay. TCRdb stores this immuneACCESS table with in-frame sequences only. Part of the clones is absent; in the studies checked, under half of the shortfall reflects unresolved V genes, and no reason is known for the rest. The sample table records roughly 2,000,000 clones; about 95% of these occur just once. Roughly 1.2% of the sample lies in the top ten. The material sequenced was naive CD8+ T cells sorted from blood. Reading the label with the study, this specimen's cell subset or site is: CD45RA+CCR7+. The receptors shown here come from a man younger than 35 in good health.

This chain joins TRBV10-1 and TRBJ2-7, with 7 bases that match TRBD1. The germline gives CDR1 WNHNN, CDR2 SYGVQD (reference sequence). The CDR3 extends over 14 amino acids. The V segment lost 3 bases and the J segment 4 bases; nucleotides outside the gene matches: 6. The CDR3 DNA sequence: TGCGCCAGCAGTGACTCCGGGACAGAATACGAGCAGTACTTC. Translation: CASSDSGTEYEQYF.

J is TRBJ2-3 and V is TRBV6-5; 9 nucleotides line up with TRBD2. The germline gives CDR1 MNHEY, CDR2 SVGAGI. CDR3 size: 15 residues. Germline trimming cut 10 bases from V and 2 bases from J; bases unmatched to any gene: 10. In nucleotides, the CDR3 is TGTGCCACCACAATGAGCGGGGGGAACACAGATACGCAGTATTTT. The encoded protein is CATTMSGGNTDTQYF.

The V gene is TRBV11-1, the J gene TRBJ2-1, with no clear D. V was pared by 1 base and J by 0 bases, with 13 bases between. Germline lookup yields CDR1 SGHAT and CDR2 FQDESV (reference sequence). The CDR3 runs to 17 residues. CDR3 sequence reads: CASSLDGHRSSYNEQFF. Here the CDR3 DNA reads TGTGCCAGCAGCTTAGATGGTCACCGGAGCTCCTACAATGAGCAGTTCTTC.

The chain joins TRBV7-9 to TRBJ2-7, with no clear D. CDR3 length equals 14 residues. Germline V lookup: CDR1 SEHNR, CDR2 FQNEAQ (reference sequence). The V end was cut by 1 base, the J end by 0 bases, with 7 bases between. The CDR3 coding sequence is TGTGCCAGCAGCTTAGGCCAGGCCTCCTACGAGCAGTACTTC. It specifies CASSLGQASYEQYF.

The chain employs TRBV4-1 and TRBJ2-4; 7 bases are shared with TRBD1. V was clipped by 2 bases and J by 1 base; unmatched bases: 8. Germline loops: CDR1 MGHRA, CDR2 YSYEKL. This CDR3 is built from 17 residues. The CDR3 protein is CASSQTSGTVAKNIQYF. The CDR3 DNA sequence: TGCGCCAGCAGCCAAACTTCCGGGACAGTGGCCAAAAACATTCAGTACTTC.

The CDR3 coding sequence is TGTGCCAGCAGCGAGAGGACAGGGAAAAATGAAAAACTGTTTTTT. It translates to CASSERTGKNEKLFF. V and J are TRBV13 and TRBJ1-4, with TRBD1 matching 8 bases. The CDR3 runs 15 residues. Germline assignment: CDR1 PRHDT and CDR2 FYEKMQ (reference sequence). J lost 5 bases, V lost 5 bases, and 7 bases had no gene match.

This chain joins TRBV19 and TRBJ2-2; D is perhaps TRBD2 (5 bases). V was trimmed by 3 bases and J by 0 bases, leaving 11 bases between them. The CDR3 is made up of 16 amino acids. Germline-derived CDR1 and CDR2 are LNHDA and SQIVND (reference sequence). CDR3 amino acids: CASSIEEVANTGELFF. The DNA for the CDR3 is TGTGCCAGTAGTATCGAGGAGGTCGCGAACACCGGGGAGCTGTTTTTT. Full variable domain (remainder filled in from reference TRBV19 and TRBJ2-2): DGGITQSPKYLFRKEGQNVTLSCEQNLNHDAMYWYRQDPGQGLRLIYYSQIVNDFQKGDIAEGYSVSREKKESFPLTVTSAQKNPTAFYLCASSIEEVANTGELFFGEGSRLTVL.

Of note for this clone: Relative to the germline gene, one junction end is altered; a read error may explain this. DNA for the CDR3: TGTGCCAGCAGTTTATCGGTGGGGAGTAACGATGGCTACACCTTC. It translates to CASSLSVGSNDGYTF. The genes are TRBV27 and TRBJ1-2, with D uncertain. Germline V CDR1 and CDR2: MNHEY, SMNVEV (reference sequence). The CDR3 length is 15 residues.

The rearrangement joins TRBV19 to TRBJ1-2, with unresolved D. The CDR3 is 13 amino acids. Trimming shortened V by 2 bases and J by 5 bases, and 9 bases separated the two germline ends. Germline V CDR1 and CDR2: LNHDA, SQIVND (reference sequence). CDR3 nucleotide sequence: TGTGCCAGTAGTATATCTTCGAAGTATGGCTACACCTTC. This translates into CASSISSKYGYTF.

The chain combines TRBV6-5 with TRBJ1-1, with no clear D. V was trimmed by 2 bases and J by 7 bases, leaving 11 bases between them. CDR1 MNHEY and CDR2 SVGAGI come from the germline V gene. This CDR3 is built from 13 residues. CDR3 nucleotide sequence: TGTGCCAGCAGTTACGGAGTCGGTCTTGAAGCTTTCTTT. Protein: CASSYGVGLEAFF.

CDR3 coding DNA: TGTGCCTGGAGTTGGCGGCAGAGCTACGAGCAGTACTTC. The encoded protein is CAWSWRQSYEQYF. The chain recombines TRBV30 with TRBJ2-7; D not certain. Germline values: CDR1 GTSNPN, CDR2 SVGIG (reference sequence). Between the trimmed V and J ends, which lost 2 bases and 3 bases, there was a span of 11 bases. The CDR3 totals 13 residues.

Comments on this clone: The sample holds other DNA sequences that translate to the same CDR3. The chain employs TRBV6-5 and TRBJ2-1, with D perhaps given as TRBD1 or TRBD2 (6 bases each). Trimming cost V 0 bases and J 8 bases, with 8 bases left between them. This CDR3 spans 13 amino acids. CDR1 MNHEY and CDR2 SVGAGI come from the germline V gene. The CDR3 reads CASSYSGGYEQFF. DNA for the CDR3: TGTGCCAGCAGTTACTCGGGGGGCTATGAGCAGTTCTTC.

This chain links TRBV6-6 with TRBJ2-5, with D tentatively TRBD2 (5 bases). The CDR3 is 13 amino acids. Trimming removed 6 bases from V and 2 bases from J, with 10 bases in between. Looked up from germline, CDR1 is MNHNY and CDR2 is SVGAGI (reference sequence). DNA for the CDR3: TGTGCCAGCAGGACTAATTTACAAGAGACCCAGTACTTC. Protein sequence: CASRTNLQETQYF.

The J gene is TRBJ2-7, the V gene TRBV5-1, with TRBD1 matching 8 bases. This CDR3 is 14 amino acids long. Germline-derived CDR1 and CDR2 are SGHRS and YFSETQ. The ends lost 2 bases at V and 3 bases at J; junction bases unmatched: 4. CDR3 nucleotides: TGCGCCAGCAGCTTCGGACAGGGATACTACGAGCAGTACTTC. This codes for CASSFGQGYYEQYF.

This chain links TRBV14 with TRBJ2-2, with D tentatively TRBD2 (6 bases). The CDR3 contains 15 residues. V was pared by 3 bases and J by 9 bases, with 17 bases between. Germline CDR1 reads SGHDN; CDR2 reads FVKESK. CDR3 bases: TGTGCCAGCAGCCATCCAATGTTTGGCGGGAGGGAGCTGTTTTTT. Protein: CASSHPMFGGRELFF. The complete variable domain, with remaining parts taken from reference TRBV14 and TRBJ2-2, reads EAGVTQFPSHSVIEKGQTVTLRCDPISGHDNLYWYRRVMGKEIKFLLHFVKESKQDESGMPNNRFLAERTGGTYSTLKVQPAELEDSGVYFCASSHPMFGGRELFFGEGSRLTVL.

Comment on this clone: In the same sample, other DNA sequences code for this CDR3. The chain is built from TRBV27 and TRBJ1-4; D remains unclear. This CDR3 comprises 13 residues. V was trimmed by 3 bases and J by 7 bases, leaving 9 bases between them. Per germline, CDR1 MNHEY and CDR2 SMNVEV (reference sequence). The CDR3 nucleotides read TGTGCCAGCAGTTTGTTGGGAGGTGAAAAACTGTTTTTT. Translation: CASSLLGGEKLFF.

This chain joins TRBV25-1 and TRBJ2-5; tentatively, D is TRBD2 (5 bases). With 0 bases removed from V and 2 bases from J, the gap between germline ends came to 10 bases. CDR1 and CDR2 from the germline V gene are MGHDK and SYGVNS. The CDR3 runs 15 residues. CDR3 amino acids: CASSEYTRQQETQYF. The CDR3 DNA reads as TGTGCCAGCAGTGAATATACTAGACAACAAGAGACCCAGTACTTC.

The gene calls are TRBV30 and TRBJ2-5, with 7 bases matching TRBD1. This CDR3 has 14 residues. Germline loops: CDR1 GTSNPN, CDR2 SVGIG (reference sequence). Trimming at V came to 0 bases and at J to 2 bases, leaving 3 bases not matched to a gene. The CDR3 sequence is CAWSVGRGQETQYF. For the CDR3, the DNA is TGTGCCTGGAGTGTGGGCAGGGGGCAAGAGACCCAGTACTTC.

The CDR3, as DNA: TGTGCCAGCAGCCCGGGACTAGCGGTGAACTACGAGCAGTACTTC. It yields the protein CASSPGLAVNYEQYF. The rearrangement links TRBV9 to TRBJ2-7; 11 positions match TRBD2. The CDR3 totals 15 residues. The J segment lost 3 bases and the V segment lost 4 bases, leaving 6 bases of the junction unmatched. CDR1 and CDR2 (germline): SGDLS, YYNGEE.

This rearrangement joins TRBV14 to TRBJ1-1; D is possibly TRBD1 (5 bases). Trimming took 4 bases from V and 4 from J, leaving 10 bases between them. The CDR3 runs 13 residues. Germline CDR1 reads SGHDN; CDR2 reads FVKESK. Here the CDR3 DNA reads TGTGCCAGCAGCCCGGGGGGGATCACTGAAGCTTTCTTT. Translation gives CASSPGGITEAFF.

The gene calls are TRBV9 and TRBJ2-7; TRBD2 aligns across 10 bases. The length of the CDR3 is 16 residues. Losses at the gene ends were 2 bases for V and 0 bases for J; bases not matched to a gene: 5. CDR1 is SGDLS and CDR2 is YYNGEE in the germline V gene. Here the CDR3 DNA reads TGTGCCAGCAGCGTGTCCGGGACTAGCGCCTCCTACGAGCAGTACTTC. Its protein is CASSVSGTSASYEQYF. The full variable domain, completed using reference TRBV9 and TRBJ2-7, is DSGVTQTPKHLITATGQRVTLRCSPRSGDLSVYWYQQSLDQGLQFLIQYYNGEERAKGNILERFSAQQFPDLHSELNLSSLELGDSALYFCASSVSGTSASYEQYFGPGTRLTVT.

The rearrangement links TRBV5-6 to TRBJ2-7; 10 nucleotides match TRBD1. The germline CDR1 and CDR2 sequences are SGHDT and YYEEEE. V lost 3 bases to trimming and J lost 2 bases; unmatched junction nucleotides: 5. The CDR3 is 15 amino acids. The CDR3 protein is CASSSEGQGTYEQYF. As DNA, the CDR3 is TGTGCCAGCAGCTCGGAGGGACAGGGGACCTACGAGCAGTACTTC.

J is TRBJ2-7 and V is TRBV10-2; TRBD2 agrees at 9 bases. CDR1 WSHSY and CDR2 SAAADI come from the germline V gene. This CDR3 region has 14 residues. J lost 2 bases, V lost 7 bases, and 6 bases had no gene match. The CDR3 nucleotides are TGCGCCAGCACCTTAGCGGGAGTGACCTACGAGCAGTACTTC. It codes for CASTLAGVTYEQYF.

The J gene is TRBJ1-1, the V gene TRBV6-5; no reliable D call. Germline CDR1 and CDR2: MNHEY and SVGAGI. V lost 3 bases, J lost 9 bases, and 11 bases lay in between. There are 12 residues in the CDR3. This CDR3 is CASSYDGLKAFF. CDR3 nucleotide sequence: TGTGCCAGCAGTTATGACGGCTTAAAAGCTTTCTTT.

The rearrangement uses TRBV4-1 and TRBJ1-1; no clear D. The CDR3 sequence is 14 residues long. Germline values: CDR1 MGHRA, CDR2 YSYEKL. Trimming removed 1 base at V and 0 bases at J, with 6 bases between. The CDR3 protein is CASSQAGLNTEAFF. The CDR3 DNA reads as TGCGCCAGCAGCCAAGCAGGATTGAACACTGAAGCTTTCTTT.

V gene TRBV27 combines with J gene TRBJ2-7, with D perhaps assigned TRBD1 or TRBD2 (5 bases each). This CDR3 region has 15 residues. V shed 4 bases and J shed 0 bases, with 13 bases lying between them. The germline V gene has CDR1 MNHEY and CDR2 SMNVEV (reference sequence). DNA for the CDR3: TGTGCCAGCAGTTCCCCGGGACGGAACTCCTACGAGCAGTACTTC. Translation gives CASSSPGRNSYEQYF.

The V call is TRBV6-5, the J call TRBJ2-3; 8 bases fit TRBD2. Germline CDR1 is MNHEY and CDR2 is SVGAGI. This CDR3 has 13 amino acids. V lost 10 bases, J lost 6 bases, and 9 bases stayed unmatched. The DNA for the CDR3 is TGTGCCATCGCACTAGCGGCCTCCGATACGCAGTATTTT. Amino acids: CAIALAASDTQYF.

This clone appeared a single time. The CDR3 protein is CASVPTRDEAFF. The DNA of the CDR3 is TGTGCCAGCGTGCCAACAAGGGATGAAGCTTTCTTT. This rearrangement joins TRBV2 to TRBJ1-1; D gene uncertain. The germline V gene has CDR1 SNHLY and CDR2 FYNNEI. Trimming left V 8 bases short and J 7 bases short, with 14 bases between. The CDR3 runs 12 residues.

CDR3 residues: CASSLGAGWVPQHF. CDR3 sequence (DNA): TGTGCCAGCAGTTTAGGTGCAGGCTGGGTACCCCAGCATTTT. The chain carries TRBV27 and TRBJ1-5; D is uncertain. This CDR3 has 14 residues. In germline, CDR1 is MNHEY, CDR2 SMNVEV (reference sequence). V was shortened by 2 bases and J by 10 bases, with 15 bases between the two germline ends.

The chain carries TRBV9 and TRBJ2-7, with a tentative D call TRBD1 (5 bases). This CDR3 spans 14 amino acids. V was clipped by 3 bases and J by 2 bases, with 12 bases between them. Germline CDR1 reads SGDLS; CDR2 reads YYNGEE. CDR3 nucleotides: TGTGCCAGCAGCGGTGTAGGGGCAGCCTACGAGCAGTACTTC. Translation: CASSGVGAAYEQYF.